These 16 T cell receptor beta chains originate from one sample sequenced in a study of blood T cell repertoires in COVID-19 (dated by TCRdb to the early 2020s). Libraries were prepared through the immunoSEQ multiplex PCR assay. The table comes from immuneACCESS by way of TCRdb, which keeps in-frame sequences with V and J called. Part of the clones is missing from these tables; in studies checked, under half for an unresolved V gene and the rest for unknown reasons. Within this sample are roughly 220,000 clones, with 80% to 90% of them counted one time only. The ten largest clones take up under 3.5% of the sample. Sequenced: PBMCs or T cells enriched from blood (not recorded which). The receptors derive from a woman between 18 and 29 years old in a cohort exposed to, infected with or recovered from COVID-19 (not recorded which).

This clone has just one count. The rearrangement uses TRBV7-3 and TRBJ2-5; TRBD2 aligns across 7 bases. The CDR3 runs 13 residues. With V trimmed by 5 bases and J by 2 bases, 2 bases remained unmatched. The V gene's germline CDR1 is SGHTA and CDR2 FQGTGA. The CDR3 DNA reads TGTGCCAGCAGCGAGGGACTACAAGAGACCCAGTACTTC. Translation gives CASSEGLQETQYF.

The chain combines TRBV19 with TRBJ2-5; 10 bases agree with TRBD2. The CDR3 covers 17 residues. V shed 5 bases, J shed 2 bases, and the junction held 11 bases outside the gene matches. Looked up from germline, CDR1 is LNHDA and CDR2 is SQIVND (reference sequence). The CDR3, as DNA: TGTGCCAGTAGTCTGGGTCTAGCGGGGGACACACAAGAGACCCAGTACTTC. Its translation: CASSLGLAGDTQETQYF.

The chain has TRBV25-1 and TRBJ2-1; a weak D match, TRBD2 (6 bases). This CDR3 is built from 11 residues. CDR1 MGHDK and CDR2 SYGVNS come from the germline V gene. V lost 8 bases to trimming and J lost 9 bases, with 11 bases between them. DNA for the CDR3: TGTGCCAGCGGGGACTGGGGTGAGCAGTTCTTC. Translated, it gives CASGDWGEQFF.

The chain uses TRBV6-5 and TRBJ2-1, with a tentative D call TRBD1 (6 bases). Trimming cost V 6 bases and J 2 bases, with 11 bases left between them. This CDR3 comprises 14 residues. Germline V gene data show CDR1 as MNHEY and CDR2 as SVGAGI. The CDR3 loop reads CASRLDSTYNEQFF. CDR3 in DNA: TGTGCCAGCAGGTTGGACAGTACCTACAATGAGCAGTTCTTC.

The chain employs TRBV27 and TRBJ2-1; 10 positions agree with TRBD1. Germline-derived CDR1 and CDR2 are MNHEY and SMNVEV (reference sequence). The CDR3 length is 15 residues. J was trimmed by 6 bases and V by 6 bases; bases with no gene match: 8. For the CDR3, the DNA is TGTGCCAGCAGGCCGGGACAGGGGTGGTTCAATGAGCAGTTCTTC. Its protein product is CASRPGQGWFNEQFF.

This clone was seen once. The chain combines TRBV5-6 with TRBJ1-5, with 7 bases fitting TRBD1. Trimming cost V 4 bases and J 2 bases; bases outside gene matches: 3. Germline CDR1 is SGHDT and CDR2 is YYEEEE. CDR3 length: 14 amino acids. CDR3 sequence reads: CASSQQGGNQPQHF. The CDR3 region has the DNA TGTGCCAGCAGCCAGCAGGGGGGCAATCAGCCCCAGCATTTT.

This chain uses TRBV24-1 with TRBJ2-2; D possibly corresponds to TRBD1 (6 bases). Germline lookup yields CDR1 KGHDR and CDR2 SFDVKD. V dropped 0 bases and J dropped 5 bases, with 9 bases sitting between them. CDR3 length: 15 amino acids. The CDR3 DNA sequence: TGTGCCACCAGTGATTTGGGACAGCGAACCGGGGAGCTGTTTTTT. Its protein product is CATSDLGQRTGELFF.

Details on this clone: As the CDR3 is not closed by the conserved phenylalanine or tryptophan, this likely results from a read error. No DNA is shown, since the ends of the CDR3 on it are uncertain; the CDR3 is the one TCRdb lists. This rearrangement joins TRBV14 to TRBJ1-1; the D segment call TRBD1 is taken from the table without a DNA check. The CDR3 comprises 8 residues, both ends counted. The V gene's germline CDR1 is SGHDN and CDR2 FVKESK. The CDR3 is CASTPPVV.

CDR3 in DNA: TGTGCCAGCAGTGCCCTAGCGGGAGGTAGTGAGCAGTTCTTC. Protein: CASSALAGGSEQFF. This rearrangement joins TRBV3-1 (or the pseudogene TRBV3-2) to TRBJ2-1; 11 bases are shared with TRBD2. The CDR3 runs 14 residues. Germline V CDR1 and CDR2: LGHDT, YNNKEL (reference sequence). With V trimmed by 6 bases and J by 9 bases, 7 bases remained unmatched.

Ten or more counts support this clone. The CDR3 DNA sequence: TGCGCCAGCAGCTTACAGGAAAGCACTGAAGCTTTCTTT. This sequence encodes CASSLQESTEAFF. The chain combines TRBV5-1 with TRBJ1-1; maybe TRBD1 (5 bases). This CDR3 is built from 13 residues. V lost 2 bases and J 4 bases, leaving 9 bases between the germline ends. The germline gives CDR1 SGHRS, CDR2 YFSETQ. Filled out from reference TRBV5-1 and TRBJ1-1, the complete variable domain reads KAGVTQTPRYLIKTRGQQVTLSCSPISGHRSVSWYQQTPGQGLQFLFEYFSETQRNKGNFPGRFSGRQFSNSRSEMNVSTLELGDSALYLCASSLQESTEAFFGQGTRLTVV.

The rearrangement joins TRBV6-5 to TRBJ1-1, with D tentatively TRBD1 (6 bases). Per germline, CDR1 MNHEY and CDR2 SVGAGI. The CDR3 is 15 residues long. Trimming took 2 bases from V and 3 from J, leaving 13 bases between them. The CDR3 DNA is TGTGCCAGCAGTTACGATCCAGGGGAGTACACTGAAGCTTTCTTT. It yields the protein CASSYDPGEYTEAFF.

The V call is TRBV5-1, the J call TRBJ2-1; 11 nucleotides agree with TRBD2. Germline-derived CDR1 and CDR2 are SGHRS and YFSETQ. J was trimmed by 8 bases and V by 0 bases; bases with no gene match: 7. There are 16 residues in the CDR3. CDR3 residues: CASSLASGGPGDEQFF. The DNA for the CDR3 is TGCGCCAGCAGCTTGGCTAGCGGGGGGCCCGGGGATGAGCAGTTCTTC.

The chain employs TRBV12-3 or TRBV12-4 and TRBJ2-3; D might be TRBD2 (5 bases). V gave up 10 bases and J gave up 2 bases, with 13 bases separating them. The CDR3 loop spans 13 amino acids. The CDR3 sequence: CAIGKIDTDTQYF. CDR3 DNA: TGTGCCATCGGGAAGATAGACACAGATACGCAGTATTTT.

This clone was found once. J is TRBJ2-2 and V is TRBV11-2; maybe TRBD2 (6 bases). Looked up from germline, CDR1 is SGHAT and CDR2 is FQNNGV. CDR3 length: 15 residues. Between the trimmed V and J ends, which lost 3 bases and 8 bases, there was a span of 16 bases. This chain's CDR3 is CASSLEAGRRGELFF. The CDR3 DNA sequence: TGTGCCAGCAGCTTGGAAGCGGGCCGGCGGGGGGAGCTGTTTTTT.

The CDR3 nucleotides read TGTGCCAGCAGCTCAGTCTGGGGGCAGGATGGCTACACCTTC. Translation gives CASSSVWGQDGYTF. V is TRBV11-3 and J is TRBJ1-2; D possibly corresponds to TRBD1 (6 bases). Germline CDR1 is SGHNT and CDR2 is YENEEA. The CDR3 sequence is 14 residues long. Trimming stripped 4 bases from V and 6 bases from J, with 15 bases between.

This clone occurred a few times. The chain has TRBV2 and TRBJ1-1; D is possibly TRBD1 (5 bases). From germline, CDR1 is SNHLY and CDR2 FYNNEI. CDR3 length equals 13 residues. Trimming cost V 8 bases and J 0 bases, with 10 bases left between them. The CDR3 sequence is CASGAVMNTEAFF. The CDR3 DNA is TGTGCCAGCGGGGCAGTTATGAACACTGAAGCTTTCTTT.